This TCR beta chain was profiled in a study of technical replicates of blood from a handful of donors. TCRdb's copy holds only in-frame clones and misses some; the assay was immunoSEQ multiplex PCR. The repertoire holds around 69,000 clones, with approximately 86% as singletons. The CDR3 totals 19 residues. Germline trimming cut 6 bases from V and 7 bases from J; bases unmatched to any gene: 21. Germline lookup yields CDR1 LNHDA and CDR2 SQIVND (reference sequence). The chain is built from TRBV19 and TRBJ1-6; 7 bases are shared with TRBD1. The specimen was PBMCs. The TCR originated in a human donor in good health. Some clones in this sample may be carry-over from other donors' samples. The CDR3 DNA is TGTGCCAGTAGCCCCCGTGTATATGTTGCAGGGGGACGCAATTCACCCCTCCACTTT. Translating it yields CASSPRVYVAGGRNSPLHF.